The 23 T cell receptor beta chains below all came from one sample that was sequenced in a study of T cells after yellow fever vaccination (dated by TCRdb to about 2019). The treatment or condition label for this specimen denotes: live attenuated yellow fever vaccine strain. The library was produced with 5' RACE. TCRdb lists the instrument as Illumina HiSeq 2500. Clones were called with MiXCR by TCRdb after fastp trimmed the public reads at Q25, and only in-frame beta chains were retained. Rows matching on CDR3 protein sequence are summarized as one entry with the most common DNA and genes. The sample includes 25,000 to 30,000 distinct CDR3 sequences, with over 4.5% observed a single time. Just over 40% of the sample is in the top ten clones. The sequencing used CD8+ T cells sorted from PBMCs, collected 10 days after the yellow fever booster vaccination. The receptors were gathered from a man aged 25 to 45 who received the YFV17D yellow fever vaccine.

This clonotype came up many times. Here the CDR3 reads CASSWTSGNNEQFF. The CDR3 nucleotides are TGCGCCAGCAGCTGGACTAGCGGGAACAATGAGCAGTTCTTC. This sequence joins TRBV5-1 and TRBJ2-1; TRBD2 matches 12 bases. Trimming cost V 3 bases and J 5 bases; bases outside gene matches: 0. Germline-derived CDR1 and CDR2 are SGHRS and YFSETQ. CDR3 length: 14 amino acids.

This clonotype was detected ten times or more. CDR3 in amino acids: CASSQGGATQYF. As DNA, the CDR3 is TGTGCCAGCAGCCAGGGGGGTGCGACCCAGTACTTC. The chain uses TRBV12-3 or TRBV12-4 and TRBJ2-5; tentative D call: TRBD1 (7 bases). The CDR3 runs to 12 residues. V was shortened by 6 bases and J by 7 bases, with 12 bases between the two germline ends.

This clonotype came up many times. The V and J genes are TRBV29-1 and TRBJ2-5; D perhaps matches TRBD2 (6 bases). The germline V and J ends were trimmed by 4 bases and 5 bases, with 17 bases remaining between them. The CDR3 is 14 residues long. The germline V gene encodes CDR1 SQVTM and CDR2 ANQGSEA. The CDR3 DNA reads TGCAGCGTTGTTTCTAGCGTCGGCAGGGAGACCCAGTACTTC. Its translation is CSVVSSVGRETQYF.

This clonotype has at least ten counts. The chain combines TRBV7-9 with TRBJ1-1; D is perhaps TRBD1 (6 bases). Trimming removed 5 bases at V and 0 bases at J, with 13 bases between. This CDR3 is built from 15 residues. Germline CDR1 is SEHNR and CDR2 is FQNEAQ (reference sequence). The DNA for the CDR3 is TGTGCCAGCAGCAAGGTGGGGGGCCTGAACACTGAAGCTTTCTTT. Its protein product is CASSKVGGLNTEAFF.

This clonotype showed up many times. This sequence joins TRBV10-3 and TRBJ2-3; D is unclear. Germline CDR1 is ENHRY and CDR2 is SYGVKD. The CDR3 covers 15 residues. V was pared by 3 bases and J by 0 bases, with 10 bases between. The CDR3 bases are TGTGCCATCAGTGATCAATATACTAGCACAGATACGCAGTATTTT. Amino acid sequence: CAISDQYTSTDTQYF.

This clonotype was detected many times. The CDR3 loop is CASSPQAVSSYNEQFF. The CDR3 DNA reads as TGTGCCAGCAGCCCCCAAGCGGTTAGCTCCTACAATGAGCAGTTCTTC. The chain employs TRBV4-2 and TRBJ2-1, with D perhaps matching TRBD2 (5 bases). V was cut by 4 bases and J by 0 bases, with 13 bases left in between. There are 16 residues in the CDR3. Germline values: CDR1 LGHNA, CDR2 YNFKEQ.

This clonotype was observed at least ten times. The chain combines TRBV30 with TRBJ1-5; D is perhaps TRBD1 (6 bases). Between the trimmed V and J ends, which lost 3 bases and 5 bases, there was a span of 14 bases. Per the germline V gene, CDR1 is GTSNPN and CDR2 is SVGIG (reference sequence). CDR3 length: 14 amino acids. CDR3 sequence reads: CAWRGRTVDQPQHF. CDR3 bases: TGTGCCTGGAGGGGACGGACAGTAGATCAGCCCCAGCATTTT.

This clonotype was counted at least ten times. Written as DNA, the CDR3 is TGTGCCAGCAGCCAATATTTGGGGGCGAAGCAGTACTTC. It codes for CASSQYLGAKQYF. The chain couples TRBV3-1 to TRBJ2-7, with a possible D match to TRBD1 (6 bases). The CDR3 is 13 residues long. The germline V gene encodes CDR1 LGHDT and CDR2 YNNKEL (reference sequence). V was shortened by 2 bases and J by 8 bases, with 13 bases between the two germline ends.

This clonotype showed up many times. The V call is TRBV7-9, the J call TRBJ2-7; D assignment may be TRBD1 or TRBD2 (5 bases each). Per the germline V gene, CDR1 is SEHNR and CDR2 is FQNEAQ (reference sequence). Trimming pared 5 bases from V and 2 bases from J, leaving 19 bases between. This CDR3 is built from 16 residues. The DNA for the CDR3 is TGTGCCAGCAGCCCTTGGACCGGGACGGGGCCCTACGAGCAGTACTTC. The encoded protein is CASSPWTGTGPYEQYF.

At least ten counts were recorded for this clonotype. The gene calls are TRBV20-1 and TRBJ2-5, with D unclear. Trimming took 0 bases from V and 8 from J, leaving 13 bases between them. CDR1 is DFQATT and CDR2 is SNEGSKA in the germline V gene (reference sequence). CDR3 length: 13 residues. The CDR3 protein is CSARDLTADTQYF. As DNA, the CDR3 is TGCAGTGCTAGAGATCTTACCGCGGACACCCAGTACTTC.

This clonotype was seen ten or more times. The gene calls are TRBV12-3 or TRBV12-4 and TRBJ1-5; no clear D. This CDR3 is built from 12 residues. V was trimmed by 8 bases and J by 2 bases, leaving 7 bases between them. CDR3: CASGVGNQPQHF. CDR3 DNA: TGTGCCAGCGGAGTTGGCAATCAGCCCCAGCATTTT.

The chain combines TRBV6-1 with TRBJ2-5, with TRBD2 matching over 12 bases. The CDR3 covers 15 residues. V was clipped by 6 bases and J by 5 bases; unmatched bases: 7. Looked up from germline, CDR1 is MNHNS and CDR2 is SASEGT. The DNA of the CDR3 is TGTGCCAGCAGAAGGACTAGCGGGGCTCGGGAGACCCAGTACTTC. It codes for CASRRTSGARETQYF.

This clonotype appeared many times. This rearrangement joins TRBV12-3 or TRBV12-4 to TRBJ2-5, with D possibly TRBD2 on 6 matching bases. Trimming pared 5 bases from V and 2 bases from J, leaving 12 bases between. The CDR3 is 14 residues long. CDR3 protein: CASSTAGPQETQYF. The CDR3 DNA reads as TGTGCCAGCAGTACAGCGGGTCCGCAAGAGACCCAGTACTTC.

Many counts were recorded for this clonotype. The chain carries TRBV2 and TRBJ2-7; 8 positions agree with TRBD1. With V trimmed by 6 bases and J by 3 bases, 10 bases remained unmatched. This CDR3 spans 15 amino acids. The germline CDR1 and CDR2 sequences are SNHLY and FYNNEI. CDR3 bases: TGTGCCAGCAGAGCCGGGACAGGTGTCGGCTACGAGCAGTACTTC. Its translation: CASRAGTGVGYEQYF.

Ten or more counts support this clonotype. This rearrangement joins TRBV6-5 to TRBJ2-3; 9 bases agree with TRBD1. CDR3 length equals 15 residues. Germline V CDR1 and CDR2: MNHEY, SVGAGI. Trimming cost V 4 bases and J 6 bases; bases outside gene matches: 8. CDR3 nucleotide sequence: TGTGCCAGCAGTTCCCCGACAGGGGGATTTGATACGCAGTATTTT. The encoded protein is CASSSPTGGFDTQYF.

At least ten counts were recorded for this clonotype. The CDR3 DNA is TGTGCCAGCTCGGGGGGTTACGAGCAGTACTTC. It specifies CASSGGYEQYF. The chain joins TRBV3-1 to TRBJ2-7; 7 nucleotides align to TRBD2. The CDR3 contains 11 residues. The V gene's germline CDR1 is LGHDT and CDR2 YNNKEL (reference sequence). V lost 8 bases, J lost 4 bases, and 2 bases stayed unmatched.

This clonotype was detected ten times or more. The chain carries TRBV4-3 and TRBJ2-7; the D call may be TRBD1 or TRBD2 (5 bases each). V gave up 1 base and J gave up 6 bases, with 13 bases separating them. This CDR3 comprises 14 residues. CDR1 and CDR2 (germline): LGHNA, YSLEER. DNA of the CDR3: TGCGCCAGCAGCCAAGTGGCAGGGAGCGCCGAGCAGTACTTC. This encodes CASSQVAGSAEQYF.

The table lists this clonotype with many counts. The CDR3 DNA reads TGTGCCAGCAACGGGGGAACCCTGAGCACAGATACGCAGTATTTT. Its protein product is CASNGGTLSTDTQYF. The chain is built from TRBV2 and TRBJ2-3; D might be TRBD2 (6 bases). Trimming left V 7 bases short and J 0 bases short, with 14 bases between. Germline CDR1 reads SNHLY; CDR2 reads FYNNEI. This CDR3 is built from 15 residues.

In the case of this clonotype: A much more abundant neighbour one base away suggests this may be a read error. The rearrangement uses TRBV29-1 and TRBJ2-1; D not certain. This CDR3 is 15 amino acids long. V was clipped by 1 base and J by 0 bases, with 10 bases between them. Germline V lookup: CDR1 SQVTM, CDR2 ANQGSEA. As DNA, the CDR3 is TGCAGCGTTGAAGGCGCCCGGAGCTCCTACAATGAGCAGTTCTTC. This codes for CSVEGARSSYNEQFF.

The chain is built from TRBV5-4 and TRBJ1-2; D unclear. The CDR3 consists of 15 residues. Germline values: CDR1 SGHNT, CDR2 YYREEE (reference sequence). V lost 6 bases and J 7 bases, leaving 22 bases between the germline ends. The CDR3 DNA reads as TGTGCCAGCAAGGTCGAAATGGGCAGTAGAGCTGGCTACACCTTC. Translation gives CASKVEMGSRAGYTF.

The CDR3 DNA sequence: TGTGCCAGCAGCGCGACAGGGGAAGGAAACACCATATATTTT. Protein: CASSATGEGNTIYF. This sequence joins TRBV7-2 and TRBJ1-3; 8 bases map to TRBD1. J was trimmed by 4 bases and V by 5 bases; bases with no gene match: 4. The germline CDR1 and CDR2 sequences are SGHTA and FQGNSA. The CDR3 sequence is 14 residues long.

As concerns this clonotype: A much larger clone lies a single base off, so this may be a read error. The CDR3 DNA reads as TGTGCCGGCTCAGGGGGCGATATGGACACCGGGGAGCTGTTTTTT. As protein: CAGSGGDMDTGELFF. This chain joins TRBV10-3 and TRBJ2-2, with 8 bases that match TRBD1. The germline gives CDR1 ENHRY, CDR2 SYGVKD. The CDR3 loop spans 15 amino acids. J was trimmed by 3 bases and V by 11 bases; bases with no gene match: 11.

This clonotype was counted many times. CDR3 sequence reads: CASSEGLPIFDEQYF. DNA of the CDR3: TGTGCCAGCAGTGAAGGACTGCCCATTTTCGACGAGCAGTACTTC. J is TRBJ2-7 and V is TRBV2; D unresolved. The V gene lost 1 base and the J gene lost 5 bases, with 15 bases spanning the gap. This CDR3 is built from 15 residues. Germline V gene sequence: CDR1 SNHLY, CDR2 FYNNEI.